Shown below are 10 T cell receptor beta chains from a single sample sequenced in a study of cytotoxic CD8 clonotypes in ibrutinib-treated CLL. The assay was immunoSEQ multiplex PCR, and TCRdb's table has in-frame clones only and misses some. Of under 200,000 clones listed, about four fifths were seen once; the top ten hold approximately 2%. The sequencing here drew on PBMCs, taken after 12 months of ibrutinib treatment. The origin of the receptors is a human donor with chronic lymphocytic leukemia.

This sequence joins TRBV4-3 and TRBJ2-2; D assignment may be TRBD1 or TRBD2 (5 bases each). This CDR3 region has 17 residues. V was cut by 0 bases and J by 6 bases, with 17 bases left in between. The germline gives CDR1 LGHNA, CDR2 YSLEER. CDR3 coding DNA: TGCGCCAGCAGCCAAGAGTTTACGGGACCGATTGCCGGGGAGCTGTTTTTT. Translating gives CASSQEFTGPIAGELFF.

This clone was picked up one time. The V and J genes are TRBV6-5 and TRBJ2-7; 10 positions agree with TRBD1. V lost 7 bases and J lost 3; bases outside the gene matches: 3. From germline, CDR1 is MNHEY and CDR2 SVGAGI. The CDR3 loop spans 13 amino acids. CDR3 loop: CASNRDRGYEQYF. DNA of the CDR3: TGTGCCAGCAATCGGGACAGGGGCTACGAGCAGTACTTC.

The rearrangement links TRBV4-2 to TRBJ1-2; 8 bases fit TRBD1. Germline CDR1 reads LGHNA; CDR2 reads YNFKEQ. This CDR3 has 15 amino acids. V lost 4 bases to trimming and J lost 5 bases; unmatched junction nucleotides: 9. The CDR3 sequence: CASSPPDRADYGYTF. CDR3 in DNA: TGTGCCAGCAGCCCGCCGGACAGGGCTGATTATGGCTACACCTTC.

The chain carries TRBV27 and TRBJ1-5; the D gene is possibly TRBD1 (6 bases). Trimming removed 6 bases from V and 3 bases from J, with 21 bases in between. Germline values: CDR1 MNHEY, CDR2 SMNVEV (reference sequence). The CDR3 length is 17 residues. CDR3 residues: CASRQLSSGAFNQPQHF. The CDR3 nucleotides are TGTGCCAGCAGACAATTGTCCTCAGGGGCCTTCAATCAGCCCCAGCATTTT.

The V and J genes are TRBV28 and TRBJ1-5; weak D call: TRBD1 (5 bases). Germline V lookup: CDR1 MDHEN, CDR2 SYDVKM. The V end was cut by 8 bases, the J end by 4 bases, with 15 bases between. The CDR3 length is 14 residues. The CDR3 DNA sequence: TGTGCCAGCCGCGGGGGGAGTGGGAATCAGCCCCAGCATTTT. Encoded protein: CASRGGSGNQPQHF.

J is TRBJ1-5 and V is TRBV5-6; D remains unclear. This CDR3 region has 16 residues. The V and J ends lost 0 bases and 1 base respectively, with 11 bases between them. CDR1 and CDR2 (germline): SGHDT, YYEEEE. CDR3 sequence: CASSLGRIRSNQPQHF. As DNA, the CDR3 is TGTGCCAGCAGCTTGGGCAGGATTAGGAGCAATCAGCCCCAGCATTTT. The full variable domain, with the rest looked up from reference TRBV5-6 and TRBJ1-5, is DAGVTQSPTHLIKTRGQQVTLRCSPKSGHDTVSWYQQALGQGPQFIFQYYEEEERQRGNFPDRFSGHQFPNYSSELNVNALLLGDSALYLCASSLGRIRSNQPQHFGDGTRLSIL.

The gene calls are TRBV28 and TRBJ2-3; tentative D call: TRBD2 (6 bases). V was pared by 5 bases and J by 1 base, with 16 bases between. The CDR3 is made up of 16 amino acids. Germline V gene lookup returns CDR1 MDHEN and CDR2 SYDVKM. The CDR3 here is CASSLASSGRTDTQYF. CDR3 nucleotide sequence: TGTGCCAGCAGTCTAGCTAGTAGCGGACGCACAGATACGCAGTATTTT.

The chain couples TRBV27 to TRBJ2-7; D perhaps matches TRBD2 (5 bases). Germline values: CDR1 MNHEY, CDR2 SMNVEV (reference sequence). CDR3 size: 16 residues. V dropped 6 bases and J dropped 1 base, with 19 bases sitting between them. The CDR3 coding sequence is TGTGCCAGCAGAACCCCAAGAGGGCTCGAGTCCTACGAGCAGTACTTC. It is translated as CASRTPRGLESYEQYF.

V gene TRBV19 combines with J gene TRBJ1-1; D gene unclear. Trimming cost V 7 bases and J 8 bases, with 14 bases left between them. Per germline, CDR1 LNHDA and CDR2 SQIVND (reference sequence). CDR3 length: 12 amino acids. CDR3 bases: TGTGCCAGTAACCTCAGCAAAGGGGAAGCTTTCTTT. Amino acid sequence: CASNLSKGEAFF.

The V call is TRBV4-1, the J call TRBJ1-2; tentatively, D is TRBD1 (5 bases). V lost 0 bases to trimming and J lost 4 bases, with 15 bases between them. Germline V CDR1 and CDR2: MGHRA, YSYEKL. The CDR3 is 16 amino acids. The CDR3 sequence is CASSQDSLGGRYGYTF. CDR3 nucleotide sequence: TGCGCCAGCAGCCAAGATTCCCTGGGGGGACGCTATGGCTACACCTTC.